One and the same sample provided the 15 T cell receptor beta chains below, sequenced in a study of cytomegalovirus exposure and HLA in healthy donors. Researchers ran the PCR with 60 Vbeta and 13 Jbeta primers. Assay used: immunoSEQ multiplex PCR; TCRdb lists only in-frame clones, some missing. The top ten hold about 1.7% of the sample, which has about 190,000 clones, 81% seen once. The sequenced sample consisted of PBMCs. These receptors were obtained from a man between 18 and 29 years old in good health and CMV-seronegative.

This chain connects TRBV27 to TRBJ2-1; D is uncertain. The CDR3 sequence is 14 residues long. Trimming took off 8 bases at V and 3 bases at J, with 14 bases between the two ends. The germline CDR1 and CDR2 sequences are MNHEY and SMNVEV (reference sequence). Written as DNA, the CDR3 is TGTGCCAGCGCATCCCTCGAACTCTACAATGAGCAGTTCTTC. Protein: CASASLELYNEQFF.

The chain couples TRBV5-1 to TRBJ1-1; TRBD1 aligns across 8 bases. CDR3 size: 16 residues. V lost 1 base to trimming and J lost 0 bases; unmatched junction nucleotides: 5. Germline lookup yields CDR1 SGHRS and CDR2 YFSETQ. The CDR3 DNA follows: TGCGCCAGCAGCTTGACCAGGGGGCCGATGAACACTGAAGCTTTCTTT. Amino acid sequence: CASSLTRGPMNTEAFF.

The CDR3 DNA is TGTGCCAGCTCACCACCAAGGGTACGAGGCAGGGGGGACACTGAAGCTTTCTTT. Encoded protein: CASSPPRVRGRGDTEAFF. The chain carries TRBV18 and TRBJ1-1, with 7 positions matching TRBD1. The V and J ends lost 0 bases and 3 bases, in that order; junction bases with no gene match: 13. Per germline, CDR1 KGHSH and CDR2 LQKENI. The CDR3 totals 18 residues.

The chain combines TRBV27 with TRBJ1-3; D unresolved. The CDR3 totals 16 residues. Germline CDR1 and CDR2: MNHEY and SMNVEV (reference sequence). V lost 5 bases to trimming and J lost 1 base, with 15 bases between them. The CDR3 region has the DNA TGTGCCAGCAGTCCTGAGATCCCCGGTTCTGGAAACACCATATATTTT. Translating gives CASSPEIPGSGNTIYF.

The rearrangement joins TRBV6-5 to TRBJ2-7; D possibly corresponds to TRBD1 (5 bases). This CDR3 has 12 amino acids. V gave up 6 bases and J gave up 3 bases, with 9 bases separating them. Germline V gene data show CDR1 as MNHEY and CDR2 as SVGAGI. The CDR3 bases are TGTGCCAGCAGGTCAGGGAACTACGAGCAGTACTTC. This translates into CASRSGNYEQYF.

V gene TRBV5-1 combines with J gene TRBJ1-1; D is possibly TRBD1 (5 bases). The CDR3 runs 14 residues. Germline V gene lookup returns CDR1 SGHRS and CDR2 YFSETQ. Trimming took 5 bases from V and 5 from J, leaving 16 bases between them. CDR3 nucleotides: TGCGCCAGCAGTAATCTCCTGGGGGGAACTGAAGCTTTCTTT. This sequence encodes CASSNLLGGTEAFF.

This clone was counted only a few times. This chain links TRBV27 with TRBJ1-1; D may be TRBD1 (5 bases). V was clipped by 1 base and J by 7 bases, with 16 bases between them. This CDR3 region has 15 residues. Germline CDR1 is MNHEY and CDR2 is SMNVEV (reference sequence). As DNA, the CDR3 is TGTGCCAGCAGTTTATTTCCGGACATCACCATTGAAGCTTTCTTT. This encodes CASSLFPDITIEAFF.

This sequence joins TRBV7-8 and TRBJ1-1; a weak D match, TRBD1 (6 bases). Germline values: CDR1 SGHVS, CDR2 FQNEAQ. The V and J ends lost 5 bases and 4 bases respectively, with 17 bases between them. This CDR3 has 15 amino acids. The CDR3 loop reads CASSTATGTGTEAFF. CDR3 DNA sequence: TGTGCCAGCAGCACCGCCACAGGGACCGGCACTGAAGCTTTCTTT.

With regard to this clone: One end of the junction is discordant with germline, which a read error may explain. The chain recombines TRBV7-7 with TRBJ2-3; 11 nucleotides line up with TRBD2. The length of the CDR3 is 18 residues. Germline CDR1 reads SSHAT; CDR2 reads FNYEAQ (reference sequence). DNA of the CDR3: TGTGCTAGCAGCCTTCTAGCGGGGGGCCTAACTAGCACAGATACGCAGTATTTT. Translation gives CASSLLAGGLTSTDTQYF.

The V gene is TRBV2, the J gene TRBJ2-1; 9 positions match TRBD2. J gave up 9 bases and V 2 bases, and 14 bases lay outside the gene matches. From germline, CDR1 is SNHLY and CDR2 FYNNEI. CDR3 length: 17 amino acids. The CDR3 is CASSETLLVAGDTEQFF. For the CDR3, the DNA is TGTGCCAGCAGTGAAACCCTATTGGTAGCGGGGGACACTGAGCAGTTCTTC.

V is TRBV7-3 and J is TRBJ2-2; tentatively, D is TRBD1 (5 bases). Germline V gene sequence: CDR1 SGHTA, CDR2 FQGTGA. V was cut by 3 bases and J by 4 bases, with 9 bases left in between. The CDR3 consists of 14 residues. The DNA of the CDR3 is TGTGCCAGCAGCTTGGGGCTGAGCACCGGGGAGCTGTTTTTT. Its protein product is CASSLGLSTGELFF.

The chain links TRBV9 to TRBJ2-1; D may be TRBD2 (6 bases). Germline CDR1 SGDLS, CDR2 YYNGEE. Trimming cost V 4 bases and J 0 bases, with 11 bases left between them. The CDR3 extends over 15 amino acids. This CDR3 is CASSYDSGSYNEQFF. Written as DNA, the CDR3 is TGTGCCAGCAGCTATGATAGCGGCTCCTACAATGAGCAGTTCTTC.

V and J are TRBV7-9 and TRBJ2-5; TRBD1 is a possible D gene (5 bases). Germline V gene lookup returns CDR1 SEHNR and CDR2 FQNEAQ (reference sequence). CDR3 length: 14 amino acids. Trimming shortened V by 1 base and J by 5 bases, and 11 bases separated the two germline ends. CDR3 loop: CASSLVPGLETQYF. As DNA, the CDR3 is TGTGCCAGCAGCTTAGTTCCAGGGTTGGAGACCCAGTACTTC.

The chain employs TRBV7-2 and TRBJ2-5; the match to TRBD1 covers 9 bases. Germline V CDR1 and CDR2: SGHTA, FQGNSA. V lost 4 bases to trimming and J lost 0 bases; unmatched junction nucleotides: 6. CDR3 length equals 16 residues. DNA of the CDR3: TGTGCCAGCAGCTCCATACAGGGGGCGTACCAAGAGACCCAGTACTTC. This sequence encodes CASSSIQGAYQETQYF.

V and J are TRBV10-1 and TRBJ2-4; a weak D match, TRBD2 (5 bases). Trimming took 7 bases from V and 9 from J, leaving 10 bases between them. There are 11 residues in the CDR3. Germline lookup yields CDR1 WNHNN and CDR2 SYGVQD (reference sequence). The CDR3 region has the DNA TGCGCCAGCACACGGGGTCGCATTCAGTACTTC. It codes for CASTRGRIQYF.